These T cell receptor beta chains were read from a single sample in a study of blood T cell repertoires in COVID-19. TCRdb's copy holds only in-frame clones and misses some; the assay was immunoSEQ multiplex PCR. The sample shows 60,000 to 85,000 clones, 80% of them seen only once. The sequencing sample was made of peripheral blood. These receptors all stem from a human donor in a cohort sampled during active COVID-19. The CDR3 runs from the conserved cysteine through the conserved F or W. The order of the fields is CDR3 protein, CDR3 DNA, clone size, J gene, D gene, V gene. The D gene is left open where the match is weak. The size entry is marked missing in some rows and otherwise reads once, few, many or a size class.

CASSPSGPLAGAGYTQYF,TGTGCCAGCAGCCCTAGTGGGCCCCTAGCGGGGGCCGGGTATACGCAGTATTTT,NA,TRBJ2-3,TRBD2,TRBV7-6
CASRKAGEGGYGYTF,TGTGCCAGTAGGAAAGCAGGGGAAGGAGGATATGGCTACACCTTC,NA,TRBJ1-2,NA,TRBV19
CASMTSGGSYEQYF,TGTGCCAGCATGACTAGCGGGGGATCCTACGAGCAGTACTTC,NA,TRBJ2-7,TRBD2,TRBV7-8
CASSEASIYNEQFF,TGTGCCAGCAGTGAGGCTAGTATATACAATGAGCAGTTCTTC,NA,TRBJ2-1,NA,TRBV6-1
CASSQTRQGGNYEQYF,TGTGCCAGCAGCCAAACACGACAGGGGGGAAATTACGAGCAGTACTTC,NA,TRBJ2-7,TRBD1,TRBV3-1/TRBV3-2
CASKKQRGNSYEQYF,TGTGCCAGCAAAAAACAAAGGGGGAACTCCTACGAGCAGTACTTC,NA,TRBJ2-7,NA,TRBV6-5
CASSDPGQGRGAFF,TGCGCCAGCAGTGATCCGGGACAGGGAAGGGGAGCTTTCTTT,NA,TRBJ1-1,TRBD1,TRBV10-1
CASKLGGHSNQPQHF,TGTGCCAGCAAGCTAGGCGGGCATAGCAATCAGCCCCAGCATTTT,NA,TRBJ1-5,NA,TRBV2
CASSKMGLAANTGELFF,TGTGCCAGCAGCAAAATGGGCCTAGCGGCGAACACCGGGGAGCTGTTTTTT,NA,TRBJ2-2,NA,TRBV21-1
CASSAIRGANTEAFF,TGTGCCAGCAGCGCAATCAGGGGGGCGAACACTGAAGCTTTCTTT,NA,TRBJ1-1,TRBD1,TRBV9
CASSFTSAGGYEQFF,TGTGCCAGCAGCTTCACTAGTGCGGGAGGCTATGAGCAGTTCTTC,NA,TRBJ2-1,TRBD2,TRBV7-2
CAWMRGGGPQKTQYF,TGTGCCTGGATGCGCGGAGGCGGGCCCCAGAAGACCCAGTACTTC,NA,TRBJ2-5,NA,TRBV30
CASSKGLAGGGEETQYF,TGTGCCAGCAGCAAGGGACTAGCGGGAGGAGGGGAAGAGACCCAGTACTTC,NA,TRBJ2-5,TRBD2,TRBV3-1/TRBV3-2
CASSLGGQSYGYTF,TGTGCCAGCAGCTTAGGGGGACAGAGCTATGGCTACACCTTC,NA,TRBJ1-2,TRBD1,TRBV7-2
CASSARGGLNTGELFF,TGTGCCAGCAGCGCCCGAGGGGGCTTGAACACCGGGGAGCTGTTTTTT,few,TRBJ2-2,TRBD1,TRBV7-9
CATAPRAGVAFGGYTF,TGTGCCACCGCCCCCCGAGCAGGCGTCGCCTTTGGTGGCTACACCTTC,NA,TRBJ1-2,NA,TRBV18
CASRTRGGTYSPLHF,TGTGCCAGCAGAACCCGAGGCGGCACCTATTCACCCCTCCACTTT,NA,TRBJ1-6,NA,TRBV6-5
CASSFPGGGNQPQHF,TGTGCCAGCAGTTTCCCCGGGGGTGGCAATCAGCCCCAGCATTTT,NA,TRBJ1-5,NA,TRBV28
CASSSTTFLAGEETQYF,TGTGCCAGCAGCTCCACTACATTCCTGGCGGGAGAGGAGACCCAGTACTTC,NA,TRBJ2-5,TRBD2,TRBV11-3
CASSLDSNYGYTF,TGCGCCAGCAGCTTGGACAGCAACTATGGCTACACCTTC,NA,TRBJ1-2,NA,TRBV5-1
CASSAISGTSSYEQYF,TGTGCCAGCAGCGCAATCTCCGGGACTTCATCCTACGAGCAGTACTTC,NA,TRBJ2-7,NA,TRBV7-2
CASASGTGDSGANVLTF,TGTGCCAGCGCATCCGGGACAGGGGACTCTGGGGCCAACGTCCTGACTTTC,NA,TRBJ2-6,TRBD1,TRBV4-2
CASRRQGAYNEQFF,TGTGCCAGCAGACGACAGGGGGCTTACAATGAGCAGTTCTTC,once,TRBJ2-1,TRBD1,TRBV6-5
CASSHASRGAGDLSYNEQFF,TGTGCCAGCAGCCATGCTTCCCGAGGAGCGGGAGACTTATCCTACAATGAGCAGTTCTTC,NA,TRBJ2-1,TRBD2,TRBV3-1/TRBV3-2
CASSYRRDNRVRTQYF,TGTGCCAGCAGTTACCGTCGGGACAACAGGGTTCGGACCCAGTACTTC,NA,TRBJ2-5,NA,TRBV6-5
CASSTRQGWGYGYTF,TGTGCCAGCAGTACCCGACAGGGATGGGGCTATGGCTACACCTTC,NA,TRBJ1-2,TRBD1,TRBV6-5
CASSQMAGGENTEAFF,TGTGCCAGCAGCCAAATGGCGGGCGGGGAGAACACTGAAGCTTTCTTT,once,TRBJ1-1,NA,TRBV21-1
CASSAGSGTGELFF,TGTGCCAGCAGCGCAGGGTCCGGCACCGGGGAGCTGTTTTTT,NA,TRBJ2-2,NA,TRBV9
CASSQNGTQQFF,TGTGCCAGCAGCCAAAACGGGACTCAGCAGTTCTTC,NA,TRBJ2-1,NA,TRBV3-1/TRBV3-2
CASSPVFGTGDNYGYTF,TGTGCCAGCTCACCAGTCTTCGGGACAGGGGACAACTATGGCTACACCTTC,few,TRBJ1-2,TRBD1,TRBV18
CASSEAGDRGDEQFF,TGTGCCAGCAGTGAAGCCGGGGACAGGGGGGACGAGCAGTTCTTC,NA,TRBJ2-1,TRBD1,TRBV6-1
CASSSPGQGNQPQHF,TGTGCCAGCAGCTCCCCCGGACAGGGCAATCAGCCCCAGCATTTT,few,TRBJ1-5,TRBD1,TRBV7-9
CASSPAQGPGSPLHF,TGTGCCAGCAGCCCAGCGCAGGGGCCTGGATCACCCCTCCACTTT,NA,TRBJ1-6,NA,TRBV7-8
CSVDPGQGTEAFF,TGCAGCGTTGACCCGGGACAGGGGACTGAAGCTTTCTTT,NA,TRBJ1-1,TRBD1,TRBV29-1
CSVDGQGSYGYTF,TGCAGCGTTGATGGACAGGGGAGCTATGGCTACACCTTC,NA,TRBJ1-2,TRBD1,TRBV29-1
CASSGVSGSSDTQYF,TGTGCCAGCAGTGGTGTTAGCGGGAGCTCAGATACGCAGTATTTT,NA,TRBJ2-3,TRBD2,TRBV2
CASSEEIGTGSSGYTF,TGTGCCAGCAGTGAGGAAATCGGGACAGGGTCCTCCGGCTACACCTTC,NA,TRBJ1-2,TRBD1,TRBV6-1
CASRLARGNEQFF,TGTGCCAGCAGACTAGCTAGGGGCAATGAGCAGTTCTTC,NA,TRBJ2-1,NA,TRBV7-9
CAWGGTLGGSGNTIYF,TGTGCCTGGGGAGGGACGCTCGGCGGGTCTGGAAACACCATATATTTT,NA,TRBJ1-3,NA,TRBV30
CASSLTASSYNEQFF,TGTGCCAGCAGCCTGACTGCCAGCTCCTACAATGAGCAGTTCTTC,many,TRBJ2-1,NA,TRBV7-6
CASSLDVSGGPLF,TGTGCCAGCAGCTTGGATGTTAGCGGGGGGCCATTGTTC,NA,TRBJ2-7,TRBD2,TRBV5-5